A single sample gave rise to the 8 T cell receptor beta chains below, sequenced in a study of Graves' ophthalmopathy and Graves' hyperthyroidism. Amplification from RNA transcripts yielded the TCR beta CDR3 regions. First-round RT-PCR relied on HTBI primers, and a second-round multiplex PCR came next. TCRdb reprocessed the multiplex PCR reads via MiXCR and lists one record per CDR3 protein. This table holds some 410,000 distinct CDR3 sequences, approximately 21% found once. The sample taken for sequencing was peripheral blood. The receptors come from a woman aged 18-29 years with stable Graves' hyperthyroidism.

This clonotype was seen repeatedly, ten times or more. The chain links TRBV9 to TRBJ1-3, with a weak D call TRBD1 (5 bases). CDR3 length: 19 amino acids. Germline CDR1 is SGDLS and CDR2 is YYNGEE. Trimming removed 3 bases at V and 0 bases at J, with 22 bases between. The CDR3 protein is CASSGPGRNPVRSGNTIYF. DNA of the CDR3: TGTGCCAGCAGCGGGCCGGGACGGAACCCTGTACGCTCTGGAAACACCATATATTTT.

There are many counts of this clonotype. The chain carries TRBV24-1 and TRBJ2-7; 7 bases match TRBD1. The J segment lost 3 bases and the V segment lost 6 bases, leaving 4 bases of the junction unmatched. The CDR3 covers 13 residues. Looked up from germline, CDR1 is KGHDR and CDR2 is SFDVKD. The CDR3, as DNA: TGTGCCACCAGTTGGGACAGCTACTACGAGCAGTACTTC. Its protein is CATSWDSYYEQYF.

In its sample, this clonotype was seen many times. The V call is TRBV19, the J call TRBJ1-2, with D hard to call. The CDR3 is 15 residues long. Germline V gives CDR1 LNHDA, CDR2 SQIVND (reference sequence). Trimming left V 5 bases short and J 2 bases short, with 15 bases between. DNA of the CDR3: TGTGCCAGTAGTGTCACCCAACGGAAAAACTATGGCTACACCTTC. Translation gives CASSVTQRKNYGYTF.

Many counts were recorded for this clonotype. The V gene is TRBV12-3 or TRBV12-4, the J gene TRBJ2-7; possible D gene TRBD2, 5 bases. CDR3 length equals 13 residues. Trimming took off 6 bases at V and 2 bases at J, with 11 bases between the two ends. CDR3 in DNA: TGTGCCAGCAGCTTGGGAGCCACCTACGAGCAGTACTTC. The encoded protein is CASSLGATYEQYF.

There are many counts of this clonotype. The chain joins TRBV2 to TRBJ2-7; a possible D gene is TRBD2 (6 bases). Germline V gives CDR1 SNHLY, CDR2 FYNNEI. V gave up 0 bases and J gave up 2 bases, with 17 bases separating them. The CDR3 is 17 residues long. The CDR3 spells CASSEAVPTSGAYEQYF. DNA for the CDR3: TGTGCCAGCAGTGAAGCGGTCCCGACCTCGGGAGCCTACGAGCAGTACTTC.

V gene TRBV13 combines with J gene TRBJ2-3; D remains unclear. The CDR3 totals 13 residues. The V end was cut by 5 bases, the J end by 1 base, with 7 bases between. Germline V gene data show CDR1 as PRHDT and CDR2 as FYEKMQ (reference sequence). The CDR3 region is CASSNQGTDTQYF. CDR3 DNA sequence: TGTGCCAGCAGCAACCAGGGCACAGATACGCAGTATTTT.

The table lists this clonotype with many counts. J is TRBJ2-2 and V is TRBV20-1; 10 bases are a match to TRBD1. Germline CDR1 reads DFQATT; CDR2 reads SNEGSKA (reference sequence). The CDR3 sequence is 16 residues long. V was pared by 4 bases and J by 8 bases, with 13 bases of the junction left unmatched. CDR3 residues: CSAKGRDRGLRGELFF. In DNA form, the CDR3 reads TGCAGTGCTAAGGGGAGGGACAGGGGTTTAAGAGGGGAGCTGTTTTTT.

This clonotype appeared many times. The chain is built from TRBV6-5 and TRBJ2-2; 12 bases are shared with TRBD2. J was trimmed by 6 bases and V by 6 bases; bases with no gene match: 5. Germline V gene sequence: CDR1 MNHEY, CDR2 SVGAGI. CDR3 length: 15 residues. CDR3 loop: CASRKTSGSAGELFF. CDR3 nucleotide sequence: TGTGCCAGCAGAAAGACTAGCGGGAGTGCCGGGGAGCTGTTTTTT.